The 5 T cell receptor beta chains listed next were all sequenced from one sample in a study of blood T cell repertoires in COVID-19. Sequencing used immunoSEQ multiplex PCR; TCRdb keeps in-frame clones, though not all of them. Of roughly 100,000 clones in the sample, about 90% were seen once. The sample was peripheral blood. Source of these receptors: a man between 18 and 35 years old with acute or convalescent COVID-19.

This chain connects TRBV5-4 to TRBJ2-3; possible D gene TRBD2, 7 bases. CDR3 size: 18 residues. V lost 1 base, J lost 0 bases, and 18 bases lay in between. Germline assignment: CDR1 SGHNT and CDR2 YYREEE (reference sequence). The CDR3 reads CASSLPQGAGASTDTQYF. CDR3 nucleotides: TGTGCCAGCAGCTTGCCCCAAGGGGCGGGGGCTAGCACAGATACGCAGTATTTT.

The rearrangement uses TRBV7-9 and TRBJ1-1; TRBD1 aligns across 8 bases. Trimming removed 5 bases from V and 2 bases from J; junction bases left unmatched: 10. The germline V gene has CDR1 SEHNR and CDR2 FQNEAQ (reference sequence). The CDR3 loop spans 16 amino acids. CDR3 amino acids: CASSQENQGANTEAFF. In DNA form, the CDR3 reads TGTGCCAGCAGCCAGGAAAATCAGGGGGCTAACACTGAAGCTTTCTTT.

This sequence joins TRBV7-6 and TRBJ1-4, with 8 bases fitting TRBD1. Per the germline V gene, CDR1 is SGHVS and CDR2 is FNYEAQ. This CDR3 comprises 15 residues. With 5 bases clipped from V and 5 bases from J, the junction kept 7 bases outside the gene matches. The CDR3 protein is CASSQDRARNEKLFF. CDR3 nucleotide sequence: TGTGCCAGCAGCCAGGACAGGGCTCGGAATGAAAAACTGTTTTTT.

V and J are TRBV5-1 and TRBJ2-2, with D perhaps matching TRBD2 (6 bases). The CDR3 sequence is 17 residues long. Germline V gene sequence: CDR1 SGHRS, CDR2 YFSETQ. Trimming cost V 4 bases and J 2 bases, with 18 bases left between them. CDR3 bases: TGCGCCAGCAGCCTATCCACGGGGACTGGAAACACCGGGGAGCTGTTTTTT. Protein sequence: CASSLSTGTGNTGELFF.

The chain links TRBV20-1 to TRBJ1-2; 7 bases line up with TRBD1. V gave up 3 bases and J gave up 0 bases; unmatched junction bases: 10. Germline-derived CDR1 and CDR2 are DFQATT and SNEGSKA (reference sequence). The CDR3 spans 16 residues. The CDR3 DNA follows: TGCAGTGCTAGTTCGGTTGGGACAGAAGCTAACTATGGCTACACCTTC. Residues: CSASSVGTEANYGYTF.